This T cell receptor beta chain was observed in a study of T cell repertoires in cytomegalovirus infection. As for the study in general: CMV infection and matching HLA type were both indicated by public TCR beta signatures. Whole-study results and caveats: Identification of carriers of CMV plus the relevant HLA was achieved through cumulative public TCR beta family frequency. HLA-C-restricted CMV clonotypes gave the most frequent clonotype in two of eight donors.

This clonotype was picked up a small number of times. Its antigen remains unidentified. The ends lost 1 base at V and 1 base at J; junction bases unmatched: 3. Looked up from germline, CDR1 is MGHRA and CDR2 is YSYEKL. CDR3 length: 15 residues. Each CDR3 protein is one row after TCRdb ran MiXCR on the reads. The table lists about 450,000 distinct CDR3 sequences, roughly a third of them singletons. The sample comprised PBMCs. This clonotype was sampled from a human donor in good health (CMV status not recorded). Some clones in this sample may be carry-over from other donors' samples. V gene TRBV4-1 combines with J gene TRBJ2-7, with 8 bases identical to TRBD1. The CDR3 is CASSQGTGLSYEQYF. CDR3 DNA sequence: TGCGCCAGCAGCCAAGGGACAGGGCTATCCTACGAGCAGTACTTC.